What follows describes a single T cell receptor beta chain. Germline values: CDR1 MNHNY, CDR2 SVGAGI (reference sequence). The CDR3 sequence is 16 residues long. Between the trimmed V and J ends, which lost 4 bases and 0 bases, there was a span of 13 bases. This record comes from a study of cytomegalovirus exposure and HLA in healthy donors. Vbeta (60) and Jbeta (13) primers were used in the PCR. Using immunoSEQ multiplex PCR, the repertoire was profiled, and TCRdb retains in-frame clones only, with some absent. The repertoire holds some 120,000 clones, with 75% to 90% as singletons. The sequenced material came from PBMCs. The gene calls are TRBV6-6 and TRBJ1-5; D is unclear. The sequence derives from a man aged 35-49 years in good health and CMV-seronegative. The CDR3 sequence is CASSSEVRISNQPQHF. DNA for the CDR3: TGTGCCAGCAGTTCGGAAGTGAGGATTAGCAATCAGCCCCAGCATTTT.